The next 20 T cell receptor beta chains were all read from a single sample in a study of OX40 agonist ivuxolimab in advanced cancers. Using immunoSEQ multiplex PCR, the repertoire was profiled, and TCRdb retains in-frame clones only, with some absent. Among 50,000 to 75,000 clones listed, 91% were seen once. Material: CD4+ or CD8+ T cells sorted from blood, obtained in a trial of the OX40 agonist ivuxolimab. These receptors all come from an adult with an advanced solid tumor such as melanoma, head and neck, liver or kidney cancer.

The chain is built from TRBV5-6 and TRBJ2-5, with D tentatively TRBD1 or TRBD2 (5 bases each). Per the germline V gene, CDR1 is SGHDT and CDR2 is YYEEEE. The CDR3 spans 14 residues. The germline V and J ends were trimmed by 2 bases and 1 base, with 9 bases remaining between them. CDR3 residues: CASSFGGGQETQYF. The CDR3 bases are TGTGCCAGCAGCTTTGGGGGTGGCCAAGAGACCCAGTACTTC.

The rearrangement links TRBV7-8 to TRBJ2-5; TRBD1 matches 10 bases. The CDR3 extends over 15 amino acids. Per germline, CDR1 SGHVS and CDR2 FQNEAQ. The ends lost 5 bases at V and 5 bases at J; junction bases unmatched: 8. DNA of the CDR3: TGTGCCAGCAGCCCAGTGGGACAGGGGTTGGAGACCCAGTACTTC. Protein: CASSPVGQGLETQYF.

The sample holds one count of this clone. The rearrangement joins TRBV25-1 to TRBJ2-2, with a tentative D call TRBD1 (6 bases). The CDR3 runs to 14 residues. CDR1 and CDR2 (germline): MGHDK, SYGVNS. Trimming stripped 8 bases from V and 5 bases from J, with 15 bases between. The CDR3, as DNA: TGTGCCAGCGCGAAAGGGGGATGGACCGGGGAGCTGTTTTTT. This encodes CASAKGGWTGELFF.

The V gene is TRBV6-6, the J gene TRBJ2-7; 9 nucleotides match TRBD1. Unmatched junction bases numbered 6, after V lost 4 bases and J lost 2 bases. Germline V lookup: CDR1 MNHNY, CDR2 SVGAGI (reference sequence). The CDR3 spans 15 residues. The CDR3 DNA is TGTGCCAGCAGTTCGACAGGGGGACCAACCTACGAGCAGTACTTC. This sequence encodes CASSSTGGPTYEQYF.

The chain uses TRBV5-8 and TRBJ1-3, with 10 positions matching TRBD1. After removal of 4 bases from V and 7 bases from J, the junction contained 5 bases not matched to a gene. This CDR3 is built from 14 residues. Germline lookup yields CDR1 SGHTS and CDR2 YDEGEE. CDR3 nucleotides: TGTGCCAGCAGCACCGGACAGGGGGTGAACACCATATATTTT. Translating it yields CASSTGQGVNTIYF.

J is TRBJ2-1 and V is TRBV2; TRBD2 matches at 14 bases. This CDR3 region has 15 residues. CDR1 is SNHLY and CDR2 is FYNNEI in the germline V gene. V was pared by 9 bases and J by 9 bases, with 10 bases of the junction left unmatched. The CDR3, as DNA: TGTGCCAGTGGCGGGACTAGCGGGAGATCTATTGAGCAGTTCTTC. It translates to CASGGTSGRSIEQFF.

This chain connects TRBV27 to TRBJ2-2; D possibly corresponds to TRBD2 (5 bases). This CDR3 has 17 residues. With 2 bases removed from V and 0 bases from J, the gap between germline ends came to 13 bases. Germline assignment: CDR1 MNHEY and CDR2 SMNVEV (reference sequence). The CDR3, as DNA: TGTGCCAGCAGTTTAGGGTTACGGGATGCGAACACCGGGGAGCTGTTTTTT. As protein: CASSLGLRDANTGELFF.

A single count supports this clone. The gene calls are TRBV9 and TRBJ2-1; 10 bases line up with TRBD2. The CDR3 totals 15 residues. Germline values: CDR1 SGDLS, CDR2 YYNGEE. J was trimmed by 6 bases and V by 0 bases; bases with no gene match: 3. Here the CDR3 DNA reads TGTGCCAGCAGCGTAGGGTCTAGCGGGGGCAATGAGCAGTTCTTC. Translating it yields CASSVGSSGGNEQFF.

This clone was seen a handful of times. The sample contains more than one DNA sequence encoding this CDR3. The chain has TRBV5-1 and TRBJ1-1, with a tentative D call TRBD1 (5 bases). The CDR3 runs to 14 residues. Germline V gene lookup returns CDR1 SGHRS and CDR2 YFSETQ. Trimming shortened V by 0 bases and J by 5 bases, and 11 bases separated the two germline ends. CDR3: CASSLVGGGTEAFF. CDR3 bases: TGCGCCAGCAGCTTGGTTGGGGGAGGAACTGAAGCTTTCTTT.

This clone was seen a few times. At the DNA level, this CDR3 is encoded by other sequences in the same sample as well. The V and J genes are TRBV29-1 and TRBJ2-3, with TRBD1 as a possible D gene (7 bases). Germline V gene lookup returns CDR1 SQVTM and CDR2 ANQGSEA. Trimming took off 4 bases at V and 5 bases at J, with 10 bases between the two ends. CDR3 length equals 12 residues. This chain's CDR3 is CSVGQGGDTQYF. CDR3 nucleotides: TGCAGCGTTGGACAGGGAGGAGATACGCAGTATTTT.

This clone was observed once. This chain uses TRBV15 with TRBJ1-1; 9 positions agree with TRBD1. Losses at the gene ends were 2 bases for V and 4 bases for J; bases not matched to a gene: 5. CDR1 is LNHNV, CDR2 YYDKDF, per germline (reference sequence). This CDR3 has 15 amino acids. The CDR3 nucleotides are TGTGCCACCAGCAGAAGAGACAGGGGGACCACTGAAGCTTTCTTT. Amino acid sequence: CATSRRDRGTTEAFF.

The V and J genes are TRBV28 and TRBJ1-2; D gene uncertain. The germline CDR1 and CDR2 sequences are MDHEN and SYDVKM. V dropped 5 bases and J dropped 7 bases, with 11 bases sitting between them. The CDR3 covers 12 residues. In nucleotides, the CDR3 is TGTGCCAGCAGTCAAACGGGAGCTGGCTACACCTTC. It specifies CASSQTGAGYTF.

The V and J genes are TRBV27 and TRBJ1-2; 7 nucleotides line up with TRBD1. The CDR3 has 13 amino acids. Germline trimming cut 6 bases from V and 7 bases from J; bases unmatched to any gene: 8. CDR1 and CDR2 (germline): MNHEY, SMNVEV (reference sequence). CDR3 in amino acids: CASRDDRVSGYTF. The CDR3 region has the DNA TGTGCCAGCAGAGACGACAGGGTCAGTGGCTACACCTTC.

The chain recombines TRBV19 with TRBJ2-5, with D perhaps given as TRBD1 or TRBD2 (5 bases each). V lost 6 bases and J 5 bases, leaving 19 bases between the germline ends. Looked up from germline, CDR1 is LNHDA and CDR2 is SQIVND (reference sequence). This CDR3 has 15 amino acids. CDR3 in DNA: TGTGCCAGTAGCCCATCCTCTAGAGGGGTGGAGACCCAGTACTTC. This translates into CASSPSSRGVETQYF.

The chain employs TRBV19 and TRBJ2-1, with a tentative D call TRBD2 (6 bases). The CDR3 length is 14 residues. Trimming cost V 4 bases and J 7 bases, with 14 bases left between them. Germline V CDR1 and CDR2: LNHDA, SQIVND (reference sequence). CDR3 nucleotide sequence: TGTGCCAGTAGTAGTAACGGGAGAGGTAATGAGCAGTTCTTC. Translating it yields CASSSNGRGNEQFF.

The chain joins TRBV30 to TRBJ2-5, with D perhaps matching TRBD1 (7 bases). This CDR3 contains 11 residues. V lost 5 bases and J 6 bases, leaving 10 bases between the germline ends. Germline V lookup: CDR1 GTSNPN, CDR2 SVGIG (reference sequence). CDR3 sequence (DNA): TGTGCCTGGGGAGGGGGCAAGACCCAGTACTTC. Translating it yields CAWGGGKTQYF.

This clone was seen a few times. The CDR3 reads CASSGTSGHNEQFF. Here the CDR3 DNA reads TGTGCCAGCAGCGGGACTAGCGGCCACAATGAGCAGTTCTTC. V gene TRBV14 combines with J gene TRBJ2-1; 11 nucleotides line up with TRBD2. Germline loops: CDR1 SGHDN, CDR2 FVKESK. J was trimmed by 5 bases and V by 5 bases; bases with no gene match: 2. The CDR3 is made up of 14 amino acids.

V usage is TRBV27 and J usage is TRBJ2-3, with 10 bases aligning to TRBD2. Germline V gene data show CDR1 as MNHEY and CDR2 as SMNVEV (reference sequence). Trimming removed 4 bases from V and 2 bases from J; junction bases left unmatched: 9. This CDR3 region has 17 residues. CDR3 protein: CASSYERLAGVTDTQYF. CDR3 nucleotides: TGTGCCAGCAGTTATGAGAGGCTAGCGGGAGTCACAGATACGCAGTATTTT.

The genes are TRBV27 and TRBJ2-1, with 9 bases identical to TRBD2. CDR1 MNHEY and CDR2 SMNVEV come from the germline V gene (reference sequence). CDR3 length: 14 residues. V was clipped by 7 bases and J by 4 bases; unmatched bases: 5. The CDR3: CASKGLAPYNEQFF. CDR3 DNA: TGTGCCAGCAAGGGACTAGCCCCGTACAATGAGCAGTTCTTC.

The CDR3 DNA reads as TGTGCCACCAGCAATAAGGACAGGGGCCGAGGTCCCCTACCCAGCTACGAGCAGTACTTC. It is translated as CATSNKDRGRGPLPSYEQYF. J is TRBJ2-7 and V is TRBV15, with 9 bases that match TRBD1. CDR3 length: 20 residues. V was clipped by 4 bases and J by 3 bases; unmatched bases: 22. Germline CDR1 LNHNV, CDR2 YYDKDF (reference sequence). Supplemented by reference TRBV15 and TRBJ2-7, the full variable domain reads DAMVIQNPRYQVTQFGKPVTLSCSQTLNHNVMYWYQQKSSQAPKLLFHYYDKDFNNEADTPDNFQSRRPNTSFCFLDIRSPGLGDTAMYLCATSNKDRGRGPLPSYEQYFGPGTRLTVT.